This T cell receptor (beta chain) was captured in a study of T cell responses to AZD1222 COVID-19 vaccine. To note about this clone: The antigen is unknown.

CDR1 SGHTA and CDR2 FQGNSA come from the germline V gene. The CDR3 runs to 18 residues. V shed 4 bases and J shed 4 bases, with 25 bases lying between them. Using immunoSEQ multiplex PCR, the repertoire was profiled, and TCRdb retains in-frame clones only, with some absent. The data contain 93,000 or so clones, over 80% of them seen just once; the ten biggest clones take up 20%. Overall study results and limits: Donors were chiefly white British, with a greater number of females, and clonal diversity was perhaps underestimated.

The sequencing here drew on peripheral blood, taken on day 0 of AZD1222 vaccination. V usage is TRBV7-2 and J usage is TRBJ1-2, with unresolved D. This TCR was sampled from an adult in good health. CDR3 sequence: CASSSHNALGGSLYGYTF. CDR3 in DNA: TGTGCCAGCAGCTCTCATAATGCCTTGGGAGGCAGCCTCTATGGCTACACCTTC. Variable domain in full (rest from reference TRBV7-2 and TRBJ1-2): GAGVSQSPSNKVTEKGKDVELRCDPISGHTALYWYRQSLGQGLEFLIYFQGNSAPDKSGLPSDRFSAERTGGSVSTLTIQRTQQEDSAVYLCASSSHNALGGSLYGYTFGSGTRLTVV.